What follows describes a single T cell receptor (beta chain). Its antigen is currently unknown. J was trimmed by 3 bases and V by 5 bases; bases with no gene match: 4. CDR1 is MNHNY, CDR2 SVGAGI, per germline (reference sequence). The CDR3 totals 13 residues. The data stem from a study of memory B cells and T cells in multiple sclerosis. General observations from the study: Compartments had unequal clone-set sizes, affecting shared clonotype counts.

Libraries were prepared by immunoSEQ multiplex PCR; TCRdb keeps only in-frame clonotypes and omits some of them. This repertoire shows 12,000 to 15,000 clones, approximately 69% found once; its top ten account for about 2.5%. The clonotype originates from a human donor with multiple sclerosis. Specimen: memory (CD45RO+) CD4+ T cells from blood. The rearrangement joins TRBV6-6 to TRBJ2-7; 7 positions agree with TRBD2. CDR3 sequence: CASSRGSSYEQYF. For the CDR3, the DNA is TGTGCCAGCAGTCGCGGGAGCAGCTACGAGCAGTACTTC.